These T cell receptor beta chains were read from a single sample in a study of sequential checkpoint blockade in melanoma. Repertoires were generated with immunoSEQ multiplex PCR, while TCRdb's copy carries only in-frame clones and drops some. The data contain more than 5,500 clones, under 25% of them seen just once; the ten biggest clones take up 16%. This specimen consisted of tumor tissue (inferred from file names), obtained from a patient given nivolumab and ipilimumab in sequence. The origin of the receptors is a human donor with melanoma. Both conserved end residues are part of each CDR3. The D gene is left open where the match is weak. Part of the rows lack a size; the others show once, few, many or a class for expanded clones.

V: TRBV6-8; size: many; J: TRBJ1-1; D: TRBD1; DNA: TGTGCCATCAGACCCGGGACAGGGGGTACTGAAGCTTTCTTT; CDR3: CAIRPGTGGTEAFF
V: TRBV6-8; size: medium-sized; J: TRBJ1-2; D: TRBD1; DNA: TGTGCCAGCAGTGCGGCCAGGGGGTTTGGCTACACCTTC; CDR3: CASSAARGFGYTF
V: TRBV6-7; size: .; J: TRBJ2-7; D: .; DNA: TGTGCCAGCAGTGTGGCCCACGAGCAGTACTTC; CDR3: CASSVAHEQYF
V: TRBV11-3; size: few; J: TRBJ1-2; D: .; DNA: TGTGCCAGCAGCTTACTCCAAACCGAGGTCTATGGCTACACCTTC; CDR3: CASSLLQTEVYGYTF
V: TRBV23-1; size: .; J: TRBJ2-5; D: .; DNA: TGCGCCAGCAGCCTGACAGGTAGAGAGACCCAGTACTTC; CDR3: CASSLTGRETQYF
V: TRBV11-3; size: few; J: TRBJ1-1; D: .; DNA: TGTGCCAGCAGCTTAGTAGGGACGGGGAACACTGAAGCTTTCTTT; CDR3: CASSLVGTGNTEAFF
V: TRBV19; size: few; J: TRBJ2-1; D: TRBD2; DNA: TGTGCCAGTAGTCTAACTAGCGGGGGGTACAATGAGCAGTTCTTC; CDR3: CASSLTSGGYNEQFF
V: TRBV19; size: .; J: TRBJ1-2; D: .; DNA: TGTGCCAGTAGTACACCCGGGAGGAGGGAAAGTTGGGGCAACTATGGCTACACCTTC; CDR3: CASSTPGRRESWGNYGYTF
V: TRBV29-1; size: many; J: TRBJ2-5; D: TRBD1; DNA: TGCAGCGTTCGGGACAGGTACCAAGAGACCCAGTACTTC; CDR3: CSVRDRYQETQYF
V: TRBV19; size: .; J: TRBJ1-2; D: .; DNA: TGTGCCAGTAGTGTAGGACGTTGGGAGATATATGGCTACACCTTC; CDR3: CASSVGRWEIYGYTF
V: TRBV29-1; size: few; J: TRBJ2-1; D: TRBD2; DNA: TGCAGCGCCCCCACTAGCGCAGGTGAGCAGTTCTTC; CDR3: CSAPTSAGEQFF
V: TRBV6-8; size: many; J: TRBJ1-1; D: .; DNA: TGTGCCAGCAGTAATGAAAAGGGAACTGAAGCTTTCTTT; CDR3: CASSNEKGTEAFF
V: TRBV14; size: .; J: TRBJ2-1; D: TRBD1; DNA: TGTGCCAGCAGCCTACTAGGGGGCCGAGACAATGAGCAGTTCTTC; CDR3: CASSLLGGRDNEQFF
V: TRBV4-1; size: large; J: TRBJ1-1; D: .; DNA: TGCGCCAGCAGCCAAGATAGGACTCCGAACACTGAAGCTTTCTTT; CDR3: CASSQDRTPNTEAFF
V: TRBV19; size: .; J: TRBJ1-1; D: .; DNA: TGTGCCAGTAGCCTTCCGGGCTCAGGGAACGCTTTCTTT; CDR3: CASSLPGSGNAFF
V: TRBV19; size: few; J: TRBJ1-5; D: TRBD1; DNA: TGTGCCAGTAGTATAGATCGAGACAGGGAAATTCAGCCCCAGCATTTT; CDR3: CASSIDRDREIQPQHF
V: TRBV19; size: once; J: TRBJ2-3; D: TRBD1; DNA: TGTGCCAGTAGTCCGCCCGGGACAGGGAACACAGATACGCAGTATTTT; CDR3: CASSPPGTGNTDTQYF
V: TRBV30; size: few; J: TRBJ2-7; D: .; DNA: TGTGCCTGGAGTGTACGGCGGGGCAGTTCCTACGAGCAGTACTTC; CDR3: CAWSVRRGSSYEQYF
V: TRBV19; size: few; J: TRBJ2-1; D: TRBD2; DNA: TGTGCCAGTAGTACCACTAGCGGGAGCTACAATGAGCAGTTCTTC; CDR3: CASSTTSGSYNEQFF
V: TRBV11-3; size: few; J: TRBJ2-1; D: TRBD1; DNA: TGTGCGAGCAGCGGGACAGGGGTTTTTGTTGAGCAGTTCTTC; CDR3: CASSGTGVFVEQFF
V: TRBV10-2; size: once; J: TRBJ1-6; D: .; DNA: TGCGCCAGCAGTCCCATGGGGCTTGGAGGGTCACCCCTCCACTTT; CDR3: CASSPMGLGGSPLHF
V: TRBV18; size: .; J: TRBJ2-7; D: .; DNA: TGTGCCAGCTCACCAAATTACAATCCCTACGAGCAGTACTTC; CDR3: CASSPNYNPYEQYF
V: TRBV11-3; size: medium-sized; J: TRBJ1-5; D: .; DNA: TGTGCCAGCAGCTTAGGGGCTGGGTTTGGGCAGCCCCAGCATTTT; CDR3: CASSLGAGFGQPQHF
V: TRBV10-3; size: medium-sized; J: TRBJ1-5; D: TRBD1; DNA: TGTGCCATCAGTGAGACAGGGGTCAATCAGCCCCAGCATTTT; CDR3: CAISETGVNQPQHF
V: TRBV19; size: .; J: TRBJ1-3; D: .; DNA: TGTGCCAGTAGGAAGTTTGGGGTAACTGGAAACACCATATATTTT; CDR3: CASRKFGVTGNTIYF
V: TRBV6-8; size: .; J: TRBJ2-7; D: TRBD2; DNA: TGTGCCAGCAGTTTCCTAGCGGGGAGCTCCTACGAGCAGTACTTC; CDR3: CASSFLAGSSYEQYF
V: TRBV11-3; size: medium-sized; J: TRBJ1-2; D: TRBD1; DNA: TGTGCCAGCAGCTTAGATCCGACGCCAGGGGGCTATGGCTACACCTTC; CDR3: CASSLDPTPGGYGYTF
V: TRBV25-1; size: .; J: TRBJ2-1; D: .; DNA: TGTGCCAGCAGTGAATGGGCAGGCGATGAGCAGTTCTTC; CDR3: CASSEWAGDEQFF
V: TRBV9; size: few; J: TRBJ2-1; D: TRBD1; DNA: TGTGCCAGCAGCGGTGAGGGGGCCTCCTACAATGAGCAGTTCTTC; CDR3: CASSGEGASYNEQFF
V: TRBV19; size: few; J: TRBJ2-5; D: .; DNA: TGTGCCAGTACAATTAGGGGGCAAGAGACCCAGTACTTC; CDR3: CASTIRGQETQYF
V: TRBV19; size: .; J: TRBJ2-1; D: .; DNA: TGTGCCAGTAGTATAAGGCTAAGGAGGTTCAATGAGCAGTTCTTC; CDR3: CASSIRLRRFNEQFF
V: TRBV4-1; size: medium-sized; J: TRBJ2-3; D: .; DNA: TGCGCCAGCAGCCAAGAATTCGCCTCTTCAGATACGCAGTATTTT; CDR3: CASSQEFASSDTQYF
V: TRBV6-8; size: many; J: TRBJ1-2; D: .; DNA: TGTGCCAGCAGTTACCAGACCCTGCACTACTATGGCTACACCTTC; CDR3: CASSYQTLHYYGYTF
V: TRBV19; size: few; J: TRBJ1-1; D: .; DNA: TGTGCCAGTAGGAGCAACTACGGAAACACTGAAGCTTTCTTT; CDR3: CASRSNYGNTEAFF
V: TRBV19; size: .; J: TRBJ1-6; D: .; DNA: TGTGCCAGTAGTATACAGAGATCATCACCCCTCCACTTT; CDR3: CASSIQRSSPLHF
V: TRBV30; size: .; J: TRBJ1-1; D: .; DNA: TGTGCCTGGAGTTTAGGAGGGTCGACTGAAGCTTTCTTT; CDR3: CAWSLGGSTEAFF
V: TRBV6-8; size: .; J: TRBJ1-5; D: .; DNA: TGTGCCAGCAGTTACGGGGGGGGACAGCCCCAGCATTTT; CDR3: CASSYGGGQPQHF
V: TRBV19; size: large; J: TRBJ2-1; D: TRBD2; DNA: TGTGCCAGTAGTAGGACTAGCGGCGACTACAATGAGCAGTTCTTC; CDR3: CASSRTSGDYNEQFF
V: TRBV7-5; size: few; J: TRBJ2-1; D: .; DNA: TGTGCCAGCAGCAAACAGGGGGCGCGTGGTGAGCAGTTCTTC; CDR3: CASSKQGARGEQFF
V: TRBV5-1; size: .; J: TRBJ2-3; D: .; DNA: TGCGCCAGCAGCCACTCGACCGGGCGGAGGGCAGATACGCAGTATTTT; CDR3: CASSHSTGRRADTQYF
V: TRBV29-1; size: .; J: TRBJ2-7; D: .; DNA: TGCAGCGTTGCCCGGGCGTCTGGTGAGCAGTACTTC; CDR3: CSVARASGEQYF